A selection of T cell receptor beta chains follows, all from one sample in a study of cytomegalovirus exposure and HLA in healthy donors. Data came from immunoSEQ multiplex PCR; TCRdb stores just in-frame clones and leaves some out. In the table there are 110,000 or so clones, roughly 15% of which are singletons. Specimen: PBMCs. These receptors were collected from a female donor in good health and CMV-seronegative. CDR3s include the opening cysteine and the closing phenylalanine or tryptophan. D genes are given only for firm matches. The size of a clone is reported for some rows only, either as once, few or many, or as a class for expanded clones.

D: NA; size: NA; V: TRBV29-1; J: TRBJ1-1; DNA: TGCAGCGCCCTGAGGGATGTGGCCACTGAAGCTTTCTTT; CDR3: CSALRDVATEAFF
D: NA; size: few; V: TRBV15; J: TRBJ1-1; DNA: TGTGCCACCAGCAAGCTGAGGAACACTGAAGCTTTCTTT; CDR3: CATSKLRNTEAFF
D: NA; size: few; V: TRBV5-1; J: TRBJ2-3; DNA: TGCGCCAGCAGCTTGGGTGGGGGGAGCACAGATACGCAGTATTTT; CDR3: CASSLGGGSTDTQYF
D: NA; size: few; V: TRBV7-9; J: TRBJ2-3; DNA: TGTGCCAGCAGCGAGCGAGTCACAGATACGCAGTATTTT; CDR3: CASSERVTDTQYF
D: NA; size: NA; V: TRBV9; J: TRBJ2-6; DNA: TGTGCCAGCAGCGTAGGGACAGCTATCTCTGGGGCCAACGTCCTGACTTTC; CDR3: CASSVGTAISGANVLTF
D: NA; size: few; V: TRBV7-2; J: TRBJ2-3; DNA: TGTGCCAGCAGCCCCCTCGTCCCCGGAGATACGCAGTATTTT; CDR3: CASSPLVPGDTQYF
D: TRBD1; size: NA; V: TRBV4-3; J: TRBJ1-2; DNA: TGCGCCAGCAGCCAGACTAAGGACAGGGGAGGTGGCTACACCTTC; CDR3: CASSQTKDRGGGYTF
D: NA; size: NA; V: TRBV6-1; J: TRBJ2-7; DNA: TGTGCCAGCAGTGATCCTGGGCCCTACGAGCAGTACTTC; CDR3: CASSDPGPYEQYF
D: TRBD2; size: few; V: TRBV5-4; J: TRBJ2-5; DNA: TGTGCCAGCAGCTTAAGCGGGGGGCCAGAGACCCAGTACTTC; CDR3: CASSLSGGPETQYF
D: TRBD1; size: once; V: TRBV4-3; J: TRBJ2-7; DNA: TGCGCCAGCAGCCAAGATTTTCGACAGGGGGCCTACGAGCAGTACTTC; CDR3: CASSQDFRQGAYEQYF
D: NA; size: few; V: TRBV7-9; J: TRBJ1-4; DNA: TGTGCCAGCAGCTTGGCGGGGGGTGGAAGGCAGATTGAAAAACTGTTTTTT; CDR3: CASSLAGGGRQIEKLFF
D: NA; size: NA; V: TRBV19; J: TRBJ1-2; DNA: TGTGCCAGTAGTACCACCTCCAGGACTGGGTATGGCTACACCTTC; CDR3: CASSTTSRTGYGYTF
D: TRBD2; size: few; V: TRBV11-3; J: TRBJ2-3; DNA: TGTGCCAGCAGTTCGGGGGGAATGAGCACAGATACGCAGTATTTT; CDR3: CASSSGGMSTDTQYF